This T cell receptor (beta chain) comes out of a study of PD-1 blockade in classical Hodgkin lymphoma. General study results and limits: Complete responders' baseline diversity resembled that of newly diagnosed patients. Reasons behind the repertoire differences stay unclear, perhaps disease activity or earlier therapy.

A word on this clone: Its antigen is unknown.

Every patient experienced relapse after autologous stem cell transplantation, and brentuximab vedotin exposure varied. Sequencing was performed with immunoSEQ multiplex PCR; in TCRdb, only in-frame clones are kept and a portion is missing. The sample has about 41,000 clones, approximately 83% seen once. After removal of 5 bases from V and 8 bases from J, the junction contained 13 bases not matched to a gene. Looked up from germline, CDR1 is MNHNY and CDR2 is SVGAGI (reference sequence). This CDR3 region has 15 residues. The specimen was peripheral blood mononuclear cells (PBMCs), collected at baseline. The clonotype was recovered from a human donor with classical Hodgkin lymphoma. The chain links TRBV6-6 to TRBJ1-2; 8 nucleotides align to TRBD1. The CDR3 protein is CASSGARSGGLGYTF. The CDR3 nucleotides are TGTGCCAGCAGTGGGGCCCGTTCAGGGGGCTTGGGCTACACCTTC.